The 21 T cell receptor beta chains reported below all come from one sample, sequenced in a study of Ad26.COV2.S vaccination and SARS-CoV-2 variants. Sequencing was performed with immunoSEQ multiplex PCR; in TCRdb, only in-frame clones are kept and a portion is missing. This sample yields 250,000 to 300,000 clones, of which around 87% are seen a single time; around 3% belongs to the top ten. Regarding treatment: roughly 19 received Ad26.COV2.S at low or high dose, single or two shots; about 5 received placebo; per-sample allocation not given. On day 63 after the first injection, vaccine and placebo recipients gave samples. The specimen comprised peripheral blood, sampled in a trial of Ad26.COV2.S vaccine versus placebo. The receptors derive from a person aged 18-65 years who received the Ad26.COV2.S COVID-19 vaccine or a placebo.

The rearrangement links TRBV6-5 to TRBJ2-1; D remains ambiguous. Deletions cut 0 bases from V and 2 bases from J, with 8 bases between. Germline V gene lookup returns CDR1 MNHEY and CDR2 SVGAGI. The CDR3 spans 15 residues. The CDR3 nucleotides are TGTGCCAGCAGTTACTCTCTGGGGACCTACAATGAGCAGTTCTTC. It translates to CASSYSLGTYNEQFF.

The chain joins TRBV7-3 to TRBJ2-5; TRBD1 or TRBD2 may be the D gene (5 bases each). This CDR3 has 14 residues. Germline V gives CDR1 SGHTA, CDR2 FQGTGA. Trimming removed 5 bases from V and 0 bases from J, with 10 bases in between. The DNA of the CDR3 is TGTGCCAGCAGCCTCGGGACCCACCAAGAGACCCAGTACTTC. Protein sequence: CASSLGTHQETQYF.

This clone was seen only a few times. This rearrangement joins TRBV6-6 to TRBJ2-1; a possible D gene is TRBD2 (5 bases). In germline, CDR1 is MNHNY, CDR2 SVGAGI (reference sequence). The length of the CDR3 is 14 residues. Trimming took off 0 bases at V and 4 bases at J, with 7 bases between the two ends. The CDR3 sequence: CASSYSRVYNEQFF. As DNA, the CDR3 is TGTGCCAGCAGTTACTCGAGGGTTTACAATGAGCAGTTCTTC.

V and J are TRBV30 and TRBJ2-3, with TRBD1 matching 8 bases. J lost 4 bases, V lost 3 bases, and 3 bases had no gene match. Germline V gene data show CDR1 as GTSNPN and CDR2 as SVGIG (reference sequence). The CDR3 is made up of 13 amino acids. CDR3 DNA: TGTGCCTGGAGCGGACAGGGTGCAGATACGCAGTATTTT. It is translated as CAWSGQGADTQYF.

This clone came up once. The chain is built from TRBV5-4 and TRBJ1-4; D gene unclear. Germline V gives CDR1 SGHNT, CDR2 YYREEE (reference sequence). V was pared by 4 bases and J by 8 bases, with 15 bases between. This CDR3 contains 14 residues. CDR3 amino acids: CASSTRAGGEKLFF. CDR3 nucleotide sequence: TGTGCCAGCAGCACCCGGGCAGGTGGCGAAAAACTGTTTTTT.

The CDR3 nucleotides are TGTGCTAGTGGTCTGACTAGCGGGGAGTACAATGAGCAGTTCTTC. This sequence encodes CASGLTSGEYNEQFF. The V call is TRBV12-5, the J call TRBJ2-1, with 11 nucleotides matching TRBD2. CDR1 and CDR2 (germline): LGHNT, FRNRAP. This CDR3 is 15 amino acids long. The V gene end was trimmed by 5 bases and the J gene end by 4 bases; junction bases not matched to a gene: 4.

The chain carries TRBV4-1 and TRBJ2-7; the D gene is possibly TRBD2 (5 bases). The CDR3 length is 16 residues. V dropped 1 base and J dropped 3 bases, with 16 bases sitting between them. CDR1 MGHRA and CDR2 YSYEKL come from the germline V gene. CDR3 in amino acids: CASSQVLTRGLYEQYF. The CDR3 DNA sequence: TGCGCCAGCAGCCAAGTCCTTACTAGAGGTCTCTACGAGCAGTACTTC.

This clone has just one count. The genes are TRBV12-3 or TRBV12-4 and TRBJ2-7; no definite D call. Between the trimmed V and J ends, which lost 8 bases and 0 bases, there was a span of 11 bases. The CDR3 is made up of 13 amino acids. The CDR3: CASGPSFSYEQYF. The CDR3 bases are TGTGCCAGCGGACCTAGTTTCTCCTACGAGCAGTACTTC.

The V gene is TRBV28, the J gene TRBJ1-4, with no clear D. The germline V gene has CDR1 MDHEN and CDR2 SYDVKM. The germline V and J ends were trimmed by 2 bases and 8 bases, with 12 bases remaining between them. This CDR3 is built from 14 residues. CDR3 protein: CASSLILSSEKLFF. CDR3 coding DNA: TGTGCCAGCAGTTTAATCCTAAGCAGCGAAAAACTGTTTTTT.

This sequence joins TRBV5-6 and TRBJ1-2; D not certain. Trimming stripped 3 bases from V and 5 bases from J, with 17 bases between. Germline V CDR1 and CDR2: SGHDT, YYEEEE. The CDR3 totals 15 residues. The CDR3 region is CASSSHIFGGYGYTF. CDR3 in DNA: TGTGCCAGCAGCTCCCATATATTTGGAGGGTATGGCTACACCTTC.

The rearrangement uses TRBV30 and TRBJ1-6; TRBD1 might be the D (5 bases). The germline V and J ends were trimmed by 0 bases and 8 bases, with 32 bases remaining between them. Germline V gives CDR1 GTSNPN, CDR2 SVGIG (reference sequence). This CDR3 spans 21 amino acids. CDR3 nucleotide sequence: TGTGCCTGGAGTGTGGGTTGGCATGCAGGGTTTATGGGCGGCCAAGATTCACCCCTCCACTTT. Translating gives CAWSVGWHAGFMGGQDSPLHF.

The chain links TRBV15 to TRBJ2-3; 12 bases match TRBD2. Germline CDR1 and CDR2: LNHNV and YYDKDF (reference sequence). The CDR3 consists of 16 residues. V lost 1 base, J lost 4 bases, and 3 bases stayed unmatched. The CDR3 bases are TGTGCCACCAGCAGAGCCCTAGCGGGAGGGTCAGATACGCAGTATTTT. Translation: CATSRALAGGSDTQYF.

The sample holds one count of this clone. The chain combines TRBV4-2 with TRBJ2-3; 9 nucleotides line up with TRBD1. V shed 2 bases and J 3 bases; nucleotides not matched to a gene: 9. The CDR3 covers 17 residues. CDR1 is LGHNA and CDR2 is YNFKEQ in the germline V gene. The DNA for the CDR3 is TGTGCCAGCAGCCAAAGGGGGACAGGGTATCTTACAGATACGCAGTATTTT. It specifies CASSQRGTGYLTDTQYF.

The chain uses TRBV4-3 and TRBJ1-1, with D hard to call. The germline V and J ends were trimmed by 1 base and 6 bases, with 21 bases remaining between them. Germline V gene lookup returns CDR1 LGHNA and CDR2 YSLEER. This CDR3 is built from 17 residues. CDR3 amino acids: CASSQGWPRAPRPEAFF. The CDR3 DNA reads TGCGCCAGCAGCCAAGGTTGGCCACGGGCCCCTCGTCCTGAAGCTTTCTTT.

The chain has TRBV19 and TRBJ2-5; 7 bases line up with TRBD1. CDR1 is LNHDA and CDR2 is SQIVND in the germline V gene (reference sequence). The J segment lost 2 bases and the V segment lost 3 bases, leaving 12 bases of the junction unmatched. This CDR3 is 17 amino acids long. CDR3 DNA: TGTGCCAGTAGTATGAATGGGCAGGGGGTGAGGCAAGAGACCCAGTACTTC. It yields the protein CASSMNGQGVRQETQYF. Looking up the rest from reference TRBV19 and TRBJ2-5 gives the full variable domain: DGGITQSPKYLFRKEGQNVTLSCEQNLNHDAMYWYRQDPGQGLRLIYYSQIVNDFQKGDIAEGYSVSREKKESFPLTVTSAQKNPTAFYLCASSMNGQGVRQETQYFGPGTRLLVL.

The chain joins TRBV30 to TRBJ2-7; no definite D call. Germline V lookup: CDR1 GTSNPN, CDR2 SVGIG (reference sequence). Trimming pared 1 base from V and 6 bases from J, leaving 10 bases between. The CDR3 length is 12 residues. The DNA of the CDR3 is TGTGCCTGGAGTGCTGGGAAACGCGAGCAGTACTTC. Protein product: CAWSAGKREQYF.

The chain has TRBV25-1 and TRBJ2-7, with 7 bases fitting TRBD1. Per the germline V gene, CDR1 is MGHDK and CDR2 is SYGVNS. CDR3 length equals 15 residues. V lost 3 bases, J lost 1 base, and 6 bases stayed unmatched. The CDR3 reads CASSDQDRESYEQYF. The CDR3 nucleotides are TGTGCCAGCAGTGACCAAGACAGGGAATCCTACGAGCAGTACTTC.

V gene TRBV6-2 or TRBV6-3 combines with J gene TRBJ2-3; D is ambiguous. The V and J ends lost 5 bases and 0 bases respectively, with 12 bases between them. Germline CDR1 MNHEY, CDR2 SVGEGT. The CDR3 extends over 15 amino acids. CDR3 sequence: CASSRDWASTDTQYF. CDR3 DNA: TGTGCCAGCAGTCGCGACTGGGCTAGCACAGATACGCAGTATTTT.

A few counts support this clone. The chain uses TRBV9 and TRBJ1-1; D unclear. Germline lookup yields CDR1 SGDLS and CDR2 YYNGEE. V was pared by 0 bases and J by 2 bases, with 5 bases between. The CDR3 loop spans 13 amino acids. The CDR3, as DNA: TGTGCCAGCAGCGTAGCCAGTAACACTGAAGCTTTCTTT. Translating it yields CASSVASNTEAFF.

This chain uses TRBV27 with TRBJ1-6; maybe TRBD1 (5 bases). The ends were cut back, 5 bases at V and 8 bases at J, with 19 bases in the middle. From germline, CDR1 is MNHEY and CDR2 SMNVEV (reference sequence). This CDR3 spans 16 amino acids. In DNA form, the CDR3 reads TGTGCCAGCAGTCCCGACAGAGCCTTTTGGGATTCACCCCTCCACTTT. Protein sequence: CASSPDRAFWDSPLHF.

This clone is a singleton in its sample. This sequence joins TRBV18 and TRBJ1-1, with 7 bases fitting TRBD1. With V trimmed by 6 bases and J by 0 bases, 13 bases remained unmatched. The CDR3 length is 17 residues. The germline CDR1 and CDR2 sequences are KGHSH and LQKENI. CDR3 loop: CASSEFQGGSMNTEAFF. CDR3 DNA: TGTGCCAGCTCCGAATTCCAGGGGGGCTCAATGAACACTGAAGCTTTCTTT.